This T cell receptor beta chain was recorded in a study of T cell responses to AZD1222 COVID-19 vaccine. Study-level results: Spike-specific TCR breadth and depth both grew after two AZD1222 doses.

Clones were read by immunoSEQ multiplex PCR, and TCRdb kept only the in-frame ones, dropping some. Of 110,000 to 150,000 clones listed, 70% to 90% were seen once; the top ten hold 4.5% to 6.5%. As concerns this clone: The antigen remains undetermined.

The clonotype originates from an adult in good health. The sample in question was peripheral blood, obtained on day 0 of AZD1222 vaccination.

The CDR3 DNA is TGTGCCAGCAGTAGGGATCGACAGGGCGCCTACTACGAGCAGTACTTC. As protein: CASSRDRQGAYYEQYF. V is TRBV27 and J is TRBJ2-7, with 7 bases fitting TRBD1. V lost 5 bases and J lost 3; bases outside the gene matches: 13. Per the germline V gene, CDR1 is MNHEY and CDR2 is SMNVEV (reference sequence). The CDR3 sequence is 16 residues long.